This entry describes one T cell receptor beta chain. The target antigen is unknown. The method was immunoSEQ multiplex PCR; TCRdb's version includes in-frame clones alone and lacks a portion of them. The table lists around 50,000 clones, approximately 85% of them singletons, with around 1.9% in the top ten. CDR1 MNHEY and CDR2 SMNVEV come from the germline V gene (reference sequence). The CDR3 has 15 amino acids. J was trimmed by 9 bases and V by 2 bases; bases with no gene match: 8. Specified time point: peripheral blood 6 weeks after treatment start. This record belongs to a study of PD-L1 blockade in urothelial cancer. Study information: Analyzed time points were 3 weeks (second dose) and 6 weeks after therapy began. Reported median T cell count for blood samples was more than 110,000.

General study results and limits: Prediction of better survival came from below-median pretreatment blood TCR clonality.

The clonotype comes from a man aged 45-65 years with urothelial cancer. This rearrangement joins TRBV27 to TRBJ2-2; 8 bases agree with TRBD1. Sequenced here: PBMCs, sampled around atezolizumab (anti-PD-L1) treatment. The CDR3 coding sequence is TGTGCCAGCAGTTTAATCCCCGGACAGGGACGGGAGCTGTTTTTT. It specifies CASSLIPGQGRELFF.